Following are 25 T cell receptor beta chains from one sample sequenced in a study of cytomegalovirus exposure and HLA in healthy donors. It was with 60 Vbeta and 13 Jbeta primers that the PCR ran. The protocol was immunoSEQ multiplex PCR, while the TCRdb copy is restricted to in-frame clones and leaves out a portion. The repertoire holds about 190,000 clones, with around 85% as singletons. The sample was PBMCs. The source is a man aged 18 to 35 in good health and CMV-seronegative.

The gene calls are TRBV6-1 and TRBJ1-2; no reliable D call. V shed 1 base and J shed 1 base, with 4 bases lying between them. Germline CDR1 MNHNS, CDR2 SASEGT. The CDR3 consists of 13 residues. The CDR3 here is CASSEGHNYGYTF. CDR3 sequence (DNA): TGTGCCAGCAGTGAAGGTCATAACTATGGCTACACCTTC.

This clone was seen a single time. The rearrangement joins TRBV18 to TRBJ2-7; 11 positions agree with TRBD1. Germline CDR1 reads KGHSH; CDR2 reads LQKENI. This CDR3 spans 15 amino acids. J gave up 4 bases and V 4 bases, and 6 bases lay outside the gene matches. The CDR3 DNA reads TGTGCCAGCTCACTGCGGACAGGGGGCTCTTACGAGCAGTACTTC. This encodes CASSLRTGGSYEQYF.

This CDR3 is CASSYLGEGAGGYTF. CDR3 bases: TGTGCCAGCAGTTACCTCGGCGAGGGGGCTGGTGGCTACACCTTC. V and J are TRBV6-5 and TRBJ1-2, with 7 bases that match TRBD1. CDR1 and CDR2 from the germline V gene are MNHEY and SVGAGI. CDR3 size: 15 residues. Germline trimming cut 2 bases from V and 7 bases from J; bases unmatched to any gene: 10.

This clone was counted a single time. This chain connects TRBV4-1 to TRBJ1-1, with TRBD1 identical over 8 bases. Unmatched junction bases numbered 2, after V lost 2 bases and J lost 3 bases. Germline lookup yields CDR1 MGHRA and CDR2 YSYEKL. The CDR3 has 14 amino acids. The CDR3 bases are TGCGCCAGCAGCCAATCGGACAGGGACACTGAAGCTTTCTTT. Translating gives CASSQSDRDTEAFF.

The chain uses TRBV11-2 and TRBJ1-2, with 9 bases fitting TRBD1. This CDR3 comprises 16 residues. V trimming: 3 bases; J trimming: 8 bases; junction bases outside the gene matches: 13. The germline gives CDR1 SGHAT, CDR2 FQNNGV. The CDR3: CASSLDRGEYQHGYTF. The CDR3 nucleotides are TGTGCCAGCAGCTTGGACAGGGGAGAGTACCAACACGGCTACACCTTC.

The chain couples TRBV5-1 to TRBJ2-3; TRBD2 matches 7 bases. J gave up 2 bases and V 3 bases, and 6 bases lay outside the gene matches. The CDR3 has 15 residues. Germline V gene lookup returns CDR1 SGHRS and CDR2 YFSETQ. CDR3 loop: CASSSLAASTDTQYF. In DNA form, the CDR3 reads TGCGCCAGCAGCTCTCTAGCGGCATCCACAGATACGCAGTATTTT.

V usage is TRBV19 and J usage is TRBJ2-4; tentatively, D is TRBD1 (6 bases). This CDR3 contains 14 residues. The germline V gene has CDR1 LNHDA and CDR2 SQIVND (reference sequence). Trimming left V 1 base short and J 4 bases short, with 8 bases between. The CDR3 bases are TGTGCCAGTAGTATAGGAGGGGGAAAAAACATTCAGTACTTC. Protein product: CASSIGGGKNIQYF.

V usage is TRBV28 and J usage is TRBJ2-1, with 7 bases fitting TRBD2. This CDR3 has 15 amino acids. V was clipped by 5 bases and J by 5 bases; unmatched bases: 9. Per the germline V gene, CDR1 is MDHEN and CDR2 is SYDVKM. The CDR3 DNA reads TGTGCCAGCAGTCCCATGGGGAGGGCCAACAATGAGCAGTTCTTC. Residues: CASSPMGRANNEQFF.

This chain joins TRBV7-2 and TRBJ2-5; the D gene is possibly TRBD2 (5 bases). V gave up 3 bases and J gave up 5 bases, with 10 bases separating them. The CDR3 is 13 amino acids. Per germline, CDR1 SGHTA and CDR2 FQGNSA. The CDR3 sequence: CASSFSSWETQYF. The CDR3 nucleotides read TGTGCCAGCAGCTTTTCTAGCTGGGAGACCCAGTACTTC.

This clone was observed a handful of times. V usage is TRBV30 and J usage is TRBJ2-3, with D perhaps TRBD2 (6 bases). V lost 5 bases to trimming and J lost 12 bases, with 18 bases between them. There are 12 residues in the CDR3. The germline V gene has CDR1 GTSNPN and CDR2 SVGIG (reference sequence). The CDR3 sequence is CAWGGSGGLQYF. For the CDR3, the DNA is TGTGCCTGGGGGGGGAGTGGTGGGCTCCAGTATTTT.

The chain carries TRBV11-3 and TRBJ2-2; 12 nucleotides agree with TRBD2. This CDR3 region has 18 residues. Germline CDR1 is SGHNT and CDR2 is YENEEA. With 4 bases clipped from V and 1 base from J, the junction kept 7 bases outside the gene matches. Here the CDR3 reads CASSWTSGTYQNTGELFF. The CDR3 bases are TGTGCCAGCAGCTGGACTAGCGGGACATACCAGAACACCGGGGAGCTGTTTTTT.

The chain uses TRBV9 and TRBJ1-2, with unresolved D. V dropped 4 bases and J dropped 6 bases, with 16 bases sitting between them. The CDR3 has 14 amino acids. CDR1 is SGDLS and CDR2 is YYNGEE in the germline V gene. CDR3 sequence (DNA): TGTGCCAGCAGCCCCGTCAGCGTCCGGAATGGCTACACCTTC. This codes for CASSPVSVRNGYTF.

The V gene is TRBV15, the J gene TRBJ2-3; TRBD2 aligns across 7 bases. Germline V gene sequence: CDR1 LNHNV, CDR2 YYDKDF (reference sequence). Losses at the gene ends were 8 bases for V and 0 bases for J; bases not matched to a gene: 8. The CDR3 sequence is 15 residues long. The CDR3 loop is CATGSAGLSTDTQYF. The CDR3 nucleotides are TGTGCCACCGGATCAGCGGGGTTAAGCACAGATACGCAGTATTTT.

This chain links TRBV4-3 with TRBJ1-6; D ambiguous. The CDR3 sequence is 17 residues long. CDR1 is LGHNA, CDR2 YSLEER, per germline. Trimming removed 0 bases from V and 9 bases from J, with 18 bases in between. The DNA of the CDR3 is TGCGCCAGCAGCCAAGATTCCGGCCGTCTAGATATTTCACCCCTCCACTTT. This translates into CASSQDSGRLDISPLHF.

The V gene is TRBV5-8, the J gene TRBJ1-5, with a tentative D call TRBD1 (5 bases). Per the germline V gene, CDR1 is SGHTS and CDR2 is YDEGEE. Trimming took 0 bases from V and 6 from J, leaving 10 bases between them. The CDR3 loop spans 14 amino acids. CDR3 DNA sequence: TGTGCCAGCAGCTTGGAAAGGGGAGGTCAGCCCCAGCATTTT. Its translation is CASSLERGGQPQHF.

The CDR3: CASSVGGGGEQFF. Here the CDR3 DNA reads TGTGCCAGCAGCGTAGGGGGGGGTGGGGAGCAGTTCTTC. V is TRBV9 and J is TRBJ2-1, with TRBD2 matching over 7 bases. Germline V gene lookup returns CDR1 SGDLS and CDR2 YYNGEE. This CDR3 has 13 amino acids. Trimming removed 0 bases from V and 10 bases from J; junction bases left unmatched: 4.

CDR3 region: CASSQEISRRGTEAFF. The CDR3 DNA reads as TGTGCCAGCAGCCAGGAGATCTCGCGCCGGGGCACTGAAGCTTTCTTT. V usage is TRBV4-2 and J usage is TRBJ1-1; the D is unclear. CDR1 and CDR2 from the germline V gene are LGHNA and YNFKEQ. CDR3 length: 16 residues. Trimming stripped 3 bases from V and 4 bases from J, with 18 bases between.

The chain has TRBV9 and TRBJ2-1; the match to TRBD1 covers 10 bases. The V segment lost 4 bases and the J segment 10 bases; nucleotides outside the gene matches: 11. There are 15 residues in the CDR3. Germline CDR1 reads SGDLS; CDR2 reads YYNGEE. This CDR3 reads CASSLSDRGIGEQFF. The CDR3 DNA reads TGTGCCAGCAGCCTATCGGACAGGGGGATTGGGGAGCAGTTCTTC.

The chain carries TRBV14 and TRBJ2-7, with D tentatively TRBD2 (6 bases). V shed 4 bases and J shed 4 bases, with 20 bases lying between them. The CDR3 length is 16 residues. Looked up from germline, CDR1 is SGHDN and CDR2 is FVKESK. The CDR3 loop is CASSPPPHAGRYEQYF. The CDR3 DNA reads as TGTGCCAGCAGCCCTCCTCCCCACGCGGGGAGGTACGAGCAGTACTTC.

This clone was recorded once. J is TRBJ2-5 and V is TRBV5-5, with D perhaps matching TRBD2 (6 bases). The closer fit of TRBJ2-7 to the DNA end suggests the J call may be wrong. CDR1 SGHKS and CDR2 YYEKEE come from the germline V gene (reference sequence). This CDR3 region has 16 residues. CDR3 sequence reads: CASSLAMSGFSYEQYF. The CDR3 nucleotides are TGTGCCAGCAGCTTGGCTATGAGCGGGTTCTCCTACGAGCAGTACTTC.

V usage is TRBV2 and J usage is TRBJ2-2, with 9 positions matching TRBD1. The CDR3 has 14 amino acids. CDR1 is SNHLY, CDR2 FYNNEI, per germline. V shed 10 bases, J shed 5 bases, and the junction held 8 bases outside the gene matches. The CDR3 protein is CATTGQGGTGELFF. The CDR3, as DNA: TGTGCCACCACGGGACAGGGTGGAACCGGGGAGCTGTTTTTT.

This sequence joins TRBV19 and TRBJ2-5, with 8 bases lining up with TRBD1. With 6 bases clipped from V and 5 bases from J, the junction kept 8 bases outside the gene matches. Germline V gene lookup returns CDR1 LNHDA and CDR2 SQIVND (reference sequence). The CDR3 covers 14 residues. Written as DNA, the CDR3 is TGTGCCAGTAGCCCCGGACAGGGCTGGGAGACCCAGTACTTC. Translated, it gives CASSPGQGWETQYF.

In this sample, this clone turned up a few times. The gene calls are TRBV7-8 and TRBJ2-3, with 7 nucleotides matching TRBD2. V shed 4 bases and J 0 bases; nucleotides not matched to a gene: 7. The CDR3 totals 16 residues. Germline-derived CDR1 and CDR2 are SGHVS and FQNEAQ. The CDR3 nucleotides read TGTGCCAGCAGCTATCCGGGACTACCTAGCACAGATACGCAGTATTTT. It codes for CASSYPGLPSTDTQYF.

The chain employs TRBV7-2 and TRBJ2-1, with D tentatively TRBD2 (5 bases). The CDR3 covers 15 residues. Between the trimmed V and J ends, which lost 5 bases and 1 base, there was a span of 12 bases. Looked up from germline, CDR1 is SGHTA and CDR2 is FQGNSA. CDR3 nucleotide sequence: TGTGCCAGCAGCAAGGACTTGTTGTCCTACAATGAGCAGTTCTTC. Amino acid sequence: CASSKDLLSYNEQFF.

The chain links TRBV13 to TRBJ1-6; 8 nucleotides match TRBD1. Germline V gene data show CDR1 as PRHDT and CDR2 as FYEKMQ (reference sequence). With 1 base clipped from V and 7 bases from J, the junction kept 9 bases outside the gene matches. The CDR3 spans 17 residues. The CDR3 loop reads CASSLEQDRAQNSPLHF. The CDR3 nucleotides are TGTGCCAGCAGCTTAGAACAGGACAGGGCTCAGAATTCACCCCTCCACTTT.